The present entry profiles one TCR beta chain with its context. Antigen unknown. The repertoire was sequenced with immunoSEQ multiplex PCR; TCRdb's copy has only in-frame clones and lacks some. The table lists 100,000 to 150,000 clones, about 81% of them singletons. Noted time point: blood 2 weeks post-SBRT. The treatment was: 15 Gy SBRT to primary tumor, nephrectomy 4 weeks later. Serial blood draws occurred at baseline and 2 and 4 weeks post-SBRT. This entry belongs to a study of radiation and T cells in renal cell carcinoma. Overall study: Nephrectomy followed 15 Gy stereotactic body radiation by 4 weeks. Regarding the study as a whole: Top tumor clonotypes rose in blood 2 weeks post-radiation, then contracted. No pretreatment tumor biopsies were available for baseline clonotypes.

This CDR3 has 14 amino acids. With 0 bases removed from V and 7 bases from J, the gap between germline ends came to 11 bases. Germline V gene sequence: CDR1 SGHKS, CDR2 YYEKEE (reference sequence). This sequence originates from a man between 50 and 59 years old with renal cell carcinoma. The rearrangement uses TRBV5-5 and TRBJ1-5; TRBD1 might be the D (6 bases). The sequencing here drew on blood, taken from a patient whose treatment included radiotherapy and nephrectomy. The CDR3 coding sequence is TGTGCCAGCAGCTTGGAACAGGGCGACCAGCCCCAGCATTTT. Residues: CASSLEQGDQPQHF.